This T cell receptor (beta chain) was identified in a study of T cell repertoires in cytomegalovirus infection. As for the study in general: Both a matching HLA type and CMV infection were indicated by public TCR beta signatures.

Regarding this clonotype: What it recognizes is unknown.

Study-wide points: Of the TCR beta families, the public ones yielded a cumulative frequency that identified carriers of CMV plus the relevant HLA.

TCRdb used MiXCR to reprocess the reads, holding one entry per CDR3 protein. The sample carries around 900,000 distinct CDR3 sequences, around 32% recorded once. This CDR3 region has 17 residues. J gave up 1 base and V 0 bases, and 5 bases lay outside the gene matches. The TCR was taken from a human donor in good health (CMV status not recorded). Some clones in this sample may be carry-over from other donors' samples. The chain has TRBV5-3 and TRBJ1-5, with 9 nucleotides matching TRBD1. TRBV5-3 is treated as an ORF (open reading frame) with a function not yet certain. The sample was cultured CD8+ T cells from PBMCs, taken from culture after CMV antigen stimulation. CDR3 in amino acids: CARSLGKDRGSNQPQHF. The CDR3 bases are TGTGCCAGAAGCTTGGGCAAAGACAGGGGGAGCAATCAGCCCCAGCATTTT.